The TCR beta chain described here comes from a study of blood T cells in healthy people across ages. It was with a sample-barcoded 5' primer and a J-beta primer mix that a second PCR of about 6 to 11 cycles was run. From the 5' RACE reads, TCRdb called clonotypes with MiXCR, one entry per CDR3 protein. Among approximately 800,000 distinct CDR3 sequences listed, around 25% were seen once. Looked up from germline, CDR1 is MRHNA and CDR2 is SNTAGT. The V end lost 4 bases, the J end lost 9 bases, and 13 bases lay between the germline ends. The CDR3 has 14 amino acids. Another study also made use of these data, one on T cells of mothers and their children. That report notes: Several children, together with their three healthy Caucasian mothers, made up the donors.

This sequence was found in a boy aged 5-17 years in good health. The V and J genes are TRBV6-4 and TRBJ1-6; D remains ambiguous. Specimen: blood. The CDR3 DNA follows: TGTGCCAGCAGTGTGGGGTTCTCTGGTTCACCCCTCCACTTT. Its protein product is CASSVGFSGSPLHF.